This T cell receptor (beta chain) is from a study of shared clonotypes between healthy human individuals (TCRdb year 2020). At the level of the whole study: A few men and a couple of women, aged 18 to 49 years, made up the cohort. For each donor, three plates each were used for CD4 naive and CD4 memory, two plates were used for CD8 naive, and one plate was used for CD8 memory. Blood TCR repertoires of a handful of healthy adults were deeply sequenced to estimate repertoire size and the extent of clonotype sharing between individuals. Libraries were prepared and TCR repertoires were sequenced by different laboratories using diverse techniques, in order to increase sequencing depth and limit assay-specific biases. Per donor, leukapheresis produced somewhere between about 0.9 and 9 billion PBMCs.

TCR CDR3 regions were amplified from genomic DNA by multiplex PCR using the deep immunoSEQ assay. Genomic DNA extracted from each cell subset was distributed evenly over all wells of several immunoSEQ 96-well plates, and each plate served as one replicate. For sorted subsets, roughly 200 ng of genomic DNA, equivalent to 25,000 to 35,000 T cell genomes, went into each replicate PCR. The purified libraries were quantified using a Qubit 3.0 fluorometer, sized with a Bioanalyzer 2100, and then quantified again using the KAPA Library Quantification kit. A separate single-read 150-cycle Illumina NextSeq 550 flow cell was used to sequence each immunoSEQ 96-well plate. The published analysis was carried out like this. Because the immunoSEQ output held only junctional sequences and lacked quality scores, the filtering could not match the filtering applied to full-length reads. To assign V/J genes and CDR3, sequences were annotated against IMGT germline references using PyIR, a Python wrapper for IgBLAST v1.9. Reads with weak V/J assignments (E-value above 1e-6), missing CDR3, stop codons, out-of-frame junctions, or ambiguous translated residues were removed. V3J clonotypes were defined by identical inferred V gene, J gene, and CDR3 amino acid sequence. Percentage overlap between repertoires was calculated by dividing the number of shared unique clonotypes by the size of the smaller repertoire. Three approaches were used to assess repertoire richness: RTK rarefaction, the Chao1 estimator, and Recon v2.1 estimates of unobserved clonotypes. OLGA was used to compute generation probabilities for all TCRbeta clonotypes that the gDNA method yielded from a handful of donors. The table comes from immuneACCESS by way of TCRdb, which keeps in-frame sequences with V and J called. Part of the clones is missing from these tables; in studies checked, under half for an unresolved V gene and the rest for unknown reasons. The DNA was the basis for D and trimming; V, J and clone size are from that table. Here the sample has about 2.1 million clones; approximately 94% occur a single time. The biggest ten clones account for roughly 1.8% of the sample.

Results and caveats for the whole study, not just this receptor: Based on pairwise subsampling, the degree of clonotype sharing among donors was expected to be affected by sequencing depth. Even with the large sequencing depth, rarefaction of the sorted-subset datasets indicated that sequencing was incomplete. Compared with non-shared clonotypes, the clonotypes found in all four sorted-subset donors had higher generation probabilities. Estimated clonotype richness was generally larger for naive than for memory subsets. The genetic and exposure-history diversity represented was limited by the small number of donors. When a few donors were compared, the shared fraction of clonotypes was about 5.4% for naive CD4, over 3% for naive CD8, more than 2% for memory CD4, and about 0.36% for memory CD8. Sampling was restricted to blood, and TCR repertoires in tissues likely differ from the TCR repertoires found in blood.

CD8 naive samples consisted of CD45RO-negative cells that were positively selected for CCR7, yielding a CD45RA+CCR7+ population without TemRA cells. Healthy HIV-negative adults with no recently reported acute infections or vaccinations were included as donors. Every donor was a Caucasian adult living in Nashville, Tennessee, USA. Blood was collected by leukapheresis, and PBMCs were isolated by Ficoll-Histopaque density gradient centrifugation and then cryopreserved in liquid nitrogen vapor phase. Purity and quantity of every magnetically sorted T cell population were checked by analytical flow cytometry. From each sorted fraction, genomic DNA was isolated and quantified by UV absorbance on a Nanodrop 2000c. Comments on this clone: What antigen it recognizes has not been identified. Per-base quality was not reported, and no clone a single base away is much larger than it.

The sequence came from a man aged 18 to 29 in good health. Some clones in this sample may be carry-over from other donors' samples. Sequences were obtained from naive CD8+ T cells from PBMCs. This sample's cell subset or site label indicates: CD45RA+CCR7+.

The sequenced DNA: TGCGCCAGCAGCCAGGCCGGACAGGGGTCTTTGTACACCATATATTTT. The resulting protein is CASSQAGQGSLYTIYF. The chain is assembled from TRBV4-1 and TRBJ1-3, and 9 bases in between align with TRBD1. The germline V gene provides CDR1 MGHRA and CDR2 YSYEKL. From cysteine to phenylalanine, the CDR3 is 16 amino acids long. Solely the CDR3 DNA is kept, with 48 bases framed from the first base. Relative to germline, V is missing 3 bases and J is missing 8 bases, with 11 bases of the junction outside any gene match.